This T cell receptor beta chain was identified in a study of blood T cells in healthy people across ages. Study information: For every two T cells, template switching captured about one barcoded beta molecule.

This clonotype was seen a few times. CDR3 size: 14 residues. CDR1 and CDR2 from the germline V gene are SGHRS and YFSETQ. With V trimmed by 7 bases and J by 5 bases, 9 bases remained unmatched. Alongside a J-beta primer mix, a sample-barcoded 5' primer served in a second PCR lasting roughly 6 to 11 cycles. The yield of each sample was at least 2.5 million CDR3-containing paired-end reads. TCRdb reanalysed the 5' RACE reads using MiXCR and keeps one entry per CDR3 protein. The sample carries more than 900,000 distinct CDR3 sequences, 25% to 30% recorded once. This same sample was also part of a study on T cells of mothers and their children. This second study notes: Material was donated by three healthy Caucasian mothers and their six children.

The chain is built from TRBV5-1 and TRBJ2-1, with 7 nucleotides matching TRBD1. Material: blood. The sequence was collected from a woman aged 40 to 55 in good health. CDR3 loop: CASRRTGPHNEQFF. Here the CDR3 DNA reads TGCGCCAGCCGTAGGACAGGACCACACAATGAGCAGTTCTTC.